The 8 T cell receptor beta chains below come from one sample, sequenced in a study of cytomegalovirus exposure and HLA in healthy donors. The PCR was carried out with 60 Vbeta primers and 13 Jbeta primers. Sequencing was performed with immunoSEQ multiplex PCR; in TCRdb, only in-frame clones are kept and a portion is missing. In the table there are about 140,000 clones, over 8% of which are singletons. Sequenced material: PBMCs. The receptors derive from a male donor in good health and CMV-seronegative.

This chain joins TRBV27 and TRBJ1-5; no firm D call. The V and J ends lost 6 bases and 2 bases respectively, with 14 bases between them. Germline V gives CDR1 MNHEY, CDR2 SMNVEV (reference sequence). This CDR3 is built from 15 residues. The CDR3 region is CASRVGGLGNQPQHF. CDR3 coding DNA: TGTGCCAGCAGAGTGGGAGGTCTCGGCAATCAGCCCCAGCATTTT.

Only a few counts were recorded for this clone. The chain recombines TRBV28 with TRBJ1-2; the D gene is possibly TRBD1 (5 bases). The V end lost 5 bases, the J end lost 2 bases, and 9 bases lay between the germline ends. This CDR3 region has 13 residues. CDR1 MDHEN and CDR2 SYDVKM come from the germline V gene. In DNA form, the CDR3 reads TGTGCCAGCAGTCGGGGGGGGAACTATGGCTACACCTTC. Protein: CASSRGGNYGYTF.

The rearrangement joins TRBV28 to TRBJ2-4; the D gene is possibly TRBD2 (6 bases). V was cut by 5 bases and J by 5 bases, with 16 bases left in between. CDR3 length equals 15 residues. The V gene's germline CDR1 is MDHEN and CDR2 SYDVKM. The CDR3 DNA reads as TGTGCCAGCAGTCCCCGGAGGGATTTTGAAAACATTCAGTACTTC. Its protein product is CASSPRRDFENIQYF.

This clone showed up just a few times. The chain couples TRBV6-1 to TRBJ1-1; the match to TRBD1 covers 11 bases. The V segment lost 3 bases and the J segment 1 base; nucleotides outside the gene matches: 1. Germline values: CDR1 MNHNS, CDR2 SASEGT. CDR3 length: 15 residues. As DNA, the CDR3 is TGTGCCAGCAGTGAGGGGACAGGGGGGAACACTGAAGCTTTCTTT. Translated, it gives CASSEGTGGNTEAFF.

The V gene is TRBV7-3, the J gene TRBJ2-7; 8 bases fit TRBD2. This CDR3 contains 13 residues. The germline gives CDR1 SGHTA, CDR2 FQGTGA. The ends lost 5 bases at V and 6 bases at J; junction bases unmatched: 6. The CDR3: CASSPTGGLEQYF. The CDR3 bases are TGTGCCAGCAGCCCTACGGGAGGGCTCGAGCAGTACTTC.

This chain joins TRBV7-9 and TRBJ2-3; perhaps TRBD2 as D (5 bases). V was pared by 3 bases and J by 1 base, with 11 bases between. The CDR3 totals 15 residues. Germline V CDR1 and CDR2: SEHNR, FQNEAQ (reference sequence). The CDR3 DNA follows: TGTGCCAGCAGCTTCAGCGGAGAGGGCACAGATACGCAGTATTTT. This codes for CASSFSGEGTDTQYF.

This chain connects TRBV19 to TRBJ1-5; D possibly corresponds to TRBD1 (5 bases). Germline V gene sequence: CDR1 LNHDA, CDR2 SQIVND (reference sequence). The ends were cut back, 5 bases at V and 4 bases at J, with 18 bases in the middle. The CDR3 runs 16 residues. CDR3 DNA sequence: TGTGCCAGTAGTCTCTCGCTTGACAGACTGAATCAGCCCCAGCATTTT. Translation gives CASSLSLDRLNQPQHF.

This clone was observed a handful of times. The chain carries TRBV7-9 and TRBJ2-5; no clear D gene. The CDR3 is 14 amino acids. Germline V gene data show CDR1 as SEHNR and CDR2 as FQNEAQ (reference sequence). V was trimmed by 1 base and J by 2 bases, leaving 8 bases between them. This chain's CDR3 is CASSLVGRQETQYF. DNA of the CDR3: TGTGCCAGCAGCTTAGTAGGCAGGCAAGAGACCCAGTACTTC.